These T cell receptor beta chains were read from a single sample in a study of long-term antiretroviral therapy in people with HIV. The data were produced by immunoSEQ multiplex PCR, yet TCRdb's version contains in-frame clones alone and is incomplete. The data show around 40,000 clones, 86% seen once. This material consisted of unsorted PBMCs, taken just before starting antiretroviral therapy. All receptors derive from a woman between 18 and 30 years old with HIV. CDR3s include the opening cysteine and the closing phenylalanine or tryptophan. Each record gives: J gene, clone size, D gene, V gene, CDR3 length, CDR3 DNA, CDR3 protein. The D gene is left open where the match is weak. Clone size is stated in some rows and not others, as once, few, many or a class when expanded.

j_call: TRBJ1-1; clone_size: -; d_call: TRBD1; v_call: TRBV27; cdr3_length: 15; cdr3_nt: TGTGCCAGCACTGGACAGGGTTATATGAACACTGAAGCTTTCTTT; cdr3_aa: CASTGQGYMNTEAFF
j_call: TRBJ1-1; clone_size: -; d_call: -; v_call: TRBV6-5; cdr3_length: 13; cdr3_nt: TGTGCCAGCAGCGGGGGGTGGAACACTGAAGCTTTCTTT; cdr3_aa: CASSGGWNTEAFF
j_call: TRBJ1-1; clone_size: -; d_call: -; v_call: TRBV6-5; cdr3_length: 13; cdr3_nt: TGTGCCAGCCACCAGGGGAGGAACACTGAAGCTTTCTTT; cdr3_aa: CASHQGRNTEAFF
j_call: TRBJ2-1; clone_size: -; d_call: -; v_call: TRBV11-3; cdr3_length: 16; cdr3_nt: TGTGCCAGCAGCTTACTTCGGGGTAGCGGCTACAATGAGCAGTTCTTC; cdr3_aa: CASSLLRGSGYNEQFF
j_call: TRBJ1-2; clone_size: -; d_call: -; v_call: TRBV5-1; cdr3_length: 13; cdr3_nt: TGCGCCAGCAGCTTGTTCCTAAAGGATGGCTACACCTTC; cdr3_aa: CASSLFLKDGYTF
j_call: TRBJ2-1; clone_size: -; d_call: -; v_call: TRBV5-1; cdr3_length: 15; cdr3_nt: TGCGCCAGCAACCCCCGTACCGGACTCGAGGGTGAGCAGTTCTTC; cdr3_aa: CASNPRTGLEGEQFF
j_call: TRBJ2-3; clone_size: -; d_call: TRBD1; v_call: TRBV6-4; cdr3_length: 15; cdr3_nt: TGTGCCAGCAGTGAGGGCAGGGGGAGCACAGATACGCAGTATTTT; cdr3_aa: CASSEGRGSTDTQYF
j_call: TRBJ2-7; clone_size: -; d_call: -; v_call: TRBV11-2; cdr3_length: 14; cdr3_nt: TGTGCCAGCTACAATCCTGGAGGAACCTACGAGCAGTACTTC; cdr3_aa: CASYNPGGTYEQYF
j_call: TRBJ2-1; clone_size: -; d_call: TRBD2; v_call: TRBV27; cdr3_length: 15; cdr3_nt: TGTGCCAGCAGTTTAAGCGGGAGTTCCTACAATGAGCAGTTCTTC; cdr3_aa: CASSLSGSSYNEQFF
j_call: TRBJ2-1; clone_size: -; d_call: -; v_call: TRBV19; cdr3_length: 15; cdr3_nt: TGTGCCAGTAGTGGCTCCTTGGGATCCTACAATGAGCAGTTCTTC; cdr3_aa: CASSGSLGSYNEQFF
j_call: TRBJ1-1; clone_size: -; d_call: -; v_call: TRBV7-3; cdr3_length: 12; cdr3_nt: TGTGCCAGCAGCCCCGGTGGCACTGAAGCTTTCTTT; cdr3_aa: CASSPGGTEAFF
j_call: TRBJ2-3; clone_size: -; d_call: TRBD2; v_call: TRBV29-1; cdr3_length: 17; cdr3_nt: TGCAGCGTTGAAGAATGGACTAGCGGGGTGAGCACAGATACGCAGTATTTT; cdr3_aa: CSVEEWTSGVSTDTQYF
j_call: TRBJ1-2; clone_size: once; d_call: -; v_call: TRBV23-1; cdr3_length: 16; cdr3_nt: TGCGCCAGCAGTCAAATTACCAATAGCCAGGGCCATGGCTACACCTTC; cdr3_aa: CASSQITNSQGHGYTF
j_call: TRBJ2-1; clone_size: once; d_call: -; v_call: TRBV27; cdr3_length: 16; cdr3_nt: TGTGCCAGCAGTAATCAGGGGTTAGTCTCCTACAATGAGCAGTTCTTC; cdr3_aa: CASSNQGLVSYNEQFF
j_call: TRBJ2-2; clone_size: -; d_call: -; v_call: TRBV19; cdr3_length: 12; cdr3_nt: TGTGCCAGTATTCAGGGGACCGGGGAGCTGTTTTTT; cdr3_aa: CASIQGTGELFF
j_call: TRBJ1-3; clone_size: -; d_call: TRBD1; v_call: TRBV19; cdr3_length: 17; cdr3_nt: TGTGCCAGTACTGAAACAGGGGGCGATCTTCCTGGAAACACCATATATTTT; cdr3_aa: CASTETGGDLPGNTIYF
j_call: TRBJ2-3; clone_size: -; d_call: -; v_call: TRBV7-2; cdr3_length: 15; cdr3_nt: TGTGCCAGCAGCCAGACTAGTGCAAGGTCAGATACGCAGTATTTT; cdr3_aa: CASSQTSARSDTQYF
j_call: TRBJ2-6; clone_size: -; d_call: TRBD1; v_call: TRBV5-1; cdr3_length: 19; cdr3_nt: TGCGCCAGCAGCTGGGAAAGCGGACAGGGAAGTTCTGGGGCCAACGTCCTGACTTTC; cdr3_aa: CASSWESGQGSSGANVLTF
j_call: TRBJ2-3; clone_size: -; d_call: -; v_call: TRBV19; cdr3_length: 14; cdr3_nt: TGTGCCAGTAGTCCAGTGGCAGGGGGGGATACGCAGTATTTT; cdr3_aa: CASSPVAGGDTQYF
j_call: TRBJ2-5; clone_size: -; d_call: TRBD2; v_call: TRBV6-1; cdr3_length: 21; cdr3_nt: TGTGCCAGCAGTGAAGGCATGCGACTAGCGGGAGCTAGAACAGGCGGAGAGACCCAGTACTTC; cdr3_aa: CASSEGMRLAGARTGGETQYF
j_call: TRBJ2-5; clone_size: -; d_call: TRBD1; v_call: TRBV7-6; cdr3_length: 15; cdr3_nt: TGTGCCAGCAGCCTAGACCTGGGACAGTCGGAGACCCAGTACTTC; cdr3_aa: CASSLDLGQSETQYF
j_call: TRBJ2-2; clone_size: -; d_call: -; v_call: TRBV4-1; cdr3_length: 16; cdr3_nt: TGCGCCAGCAGCCAAACTAGCCGCATTCCCTCCGGGGAGCTGTTTTTT; cdr3_aa: CASSQTSRIPSGELFF
j_call: TRBJ2-3; clone_size: -; d_call: -; v_call: TRBV28; cdr3_length: 14; cdr3_nt: TGTGCCAGCAGTTGGATAGGGGGACCAGATACGCAGTATTTT; cdr3_aa: CASSWIGGPDTQYF
j_call: TRBJ2-1; clone_size: -; d_call: -; v_call: TRBV27; cdr3_length: 13; cdr3_nt: TGTGCCAGCAGTTTCGGGTCGCGCAATGAGCAGTTCTTC; cdr3_aa: CASSFGSRNEQFF
j_call: TRBJ2-7; clone_size: -; d_call: -; v_call: TRBV10-3; cdr3_length: 13; cdr3_nt: TGTGCCATCAGTGGGGAGGGGGCCTACGAGCAGTACTTC; cdr3_aa: CAISGEGAYEQYF
j_call: TRBJ2-5; clone_size: -; d_call: TRBD2; v_call: TRBV7-3; cdr3_length: 15; cdr3_nt: TGTGCCAGCAGCTTATCCGGGAGGGCCAGGGAGACCCAGTACTTC; cdr3_aa: CASSLSGRARETQYF
j_call: TRBJ2-6; clone_size: -; d_call: -; v_call: TRBV4-3; cdr3_length: 16; cdr3_nt: TGCGCCAGCAGCCAAGATAGGAGCTCTGGGGCCAACGTCCTGACTTTC; cdr3_aa: CASSQDRSSGANVLTF
j_call: TRBJ1-5; clone_size: -; d_call: -; v_call: TRBV25-1; cdr3_length: 13; cdr3_nt: TGTGCCAGCAGTGACTCATACAGTCAGCCCCAGCATTTT; cdr3_aa: CASSDSYSQPQHF